The 11 T cell receptor beta chains below all came from one sample that was sequenced in a study of cytomegalovirus exposure and HLA in healthy donors. The primer mix had 60 Vbeta and 13 Jbeta primers. Method: immunoSEQ multiplex PCR; TCRdb's copy keeps in-frame clones and lacks some. This table holds about 200,000 clones, roughly 13% found once. Sequenced sample: PBMCs. The receptors derive from a man aged 50-59 years in good health and CMV-seropositive.

The rearrangement joins TRBV28 to TRBJ2-2; no reliable D call. Trimming cost V 5 bases and J 6 bases, with 10 bases left between them. The CDR3 sequence is 13 residues long. Germline-derived CDR1 and CDR2 are MDHEN and SYDVKM. The CDR3 protein is CASSVTVPGELFF. In DNA form, the CDR3 reads TGTGCCAGCAGTGTCACTGTCCCCGGGGAGCTGTTTTTT.

V and J are TRBV15 and TRBJ1-4, with 9 bases aligning to TRBD1. Germline V gene sequence: CDR1 LNHNV, CDR2 YYDKDF (reference sequence). The CDR3 length is 15 residues. V gave up 0 bases and J gave up 6 bases; unmatched junction bases: 2. The DNA for the CDR3 is TGTGCCACCAGCAGAGAGTACAGGGGGCATGAAAAACTGTTTTTT. This sequence encodes CATSREYRGHEKLFF.

The V and J genes are TRBV19 and TRBJ1-5, with D uncertain. The CDR3 contains 12 residues. The germline gives CDR1 LNHDA, CDR2 SQIVND (reference sequence). V lost 5 bases, J lost 7 bases, and 9 bases lay in between. CDR3: CASSLAVQPQHF. The CDR3 DNA is TGTGCCAGTAGTCTCGCGGTACAGCCCCAGCATTTT.

The V gene is TRBV6-6, the J gene TRBJ2-7; 8 nucleotides align to TRBD1. Looked up from germline, CDR1 is MNHNY and CDR2 is SVGAGI (reference sequence). CDR3 size: 15 residues. Trimming at V came to 5 bases and at J to 3 bases, leaving 9 bases not matched to a gene. The CDR3 DNA reads as TGTGCCAGCAGTACCCGGGACAGGAACTACTACGAGCAGTACGTC. This encodes CASSTRDRNYYEQYV.

The chain uses TRBV7-2 and TRBJ1-2, with 9 bases lining up with TRBD1. Germline loops: CDR1 SGHTA, CDR2 FQGNSA. CDR3 length equals 19 residues. Losses at the gene ends were 11 bases for V and 5 bases for J; bases not matched to a gene: 27. CDR3 coding DNA: TGTGCCTGCGATCGGGAGTCCAAGGACAGGGGCGCGTTGGTTTATGGCTACACCTTC. Its translation is CACDRESKDRGALVYGYTF.

This clone was seen only a few times. CDR3 DNA sequence: TGTGCCAGCAGAAAGGCCACAGGGACGAACACTGAAGCTTTCTTT. Translation gives CASRKATGTNTEAFF. The chain carries TRBV7-2 and TRBJ1-1; D perhaps matches TRBD1 (6 bases). The CDR3 consists of 15 residues. V was cut by 6 bases and J by 1 base, with 15 bases left in between. Germline lookup yields CDR1 SGHTA and CDR2 FQGNSA.

The CDR3 loop is CASRGGEKQFF. The CDR3, as DNA: TGTGCCAGCAGGGGGGGAGAGAAGCAGTTCTTC. This sequence joins TRBV6-1 and TRBJ2-1; tentatively, D is TRBD2 (6 bases). The CDR3 totals 11 residues. CDR1 is MNHNS and CDR2 is SASEGT in the germline V gene. The V and J ends lost 6 bases and 11 bases respectively, with 11 bases between them.

The V gene is TRBV5-1, the J gene TRBJ2-1; the D gene is possibly TRBD1 (5 bases). The germline V gene has CDR1 SGHRS and CDR2 YFSETQ. V dropped 7 bases and J dropped 8 bases, with 19 bases sitting between them. CDR3 length: 14 amino acids. DNA for the CDR3: TGCGCCAGCGGGTTAGGGGCGTCTTGGGATGAGCAGTTCTTC. Encoded protein: CASGLGASWDEQFF.

The CDR3 is CASRLGTGAWGIYF. The CDR3 DNA reads TGTGCCAGCAGGTTGGGGACAGGGGCATGGGGCATATATTTT. This sequence joins TRBV28 and TRBJ1-3, with 10 bases aligning to TRBD1. This CDR3 has 14 residues. J was trimmed by 12 bases and V by 6 bases; bases with no gene match: 11. Germline CDR1 and CDR2: MDHEN and SYDVKM.

This clone has just a few counts. The rearrangement uses TRBV6-5 and TRBJ2-7; tentatively, D is TRBD1 (5 bases). There are 15 residues in the CDR3. Germline CDR1 reads MNHEY; CDR2 reads SVGAGI. V lost 5 bases, J lost 2 bases, and 16 bases lay in between. The CDR3 spells CASSVQAGNTYEQYF. The CDR3 DNA reads TGTGCCAGCAGTGTACAGGCAGGAAACACCTACGAGCAGTACTTC.

This chain links TRBV7-8 with TRBJ1-2, with 7 bases matching TRBD1. CDR3 length: 15 amino acids. CDR1 SGHVS and CDR2 FQNEAQ come from the germline V gene. V was clipped by 5 bases and J by 6 bases; unmatched bases: 12. The CDR3 DNA sequence: TGTGCCAGCAGCGTTCGACAGGGAGTGGCGAATGGCTACACCTTC. It is translated as CASSVRQGVANGYTF. Together with reference TRBV7-8 and TRBJ1-2, the CDR3 gives the full variable domain: GAGVSQSPRYKVAKRGQDVALRCDPISGHVSLFWYQQALGQGPEFLTYFQNEAQLDKSGLPSDRFFAERPEGSVSTLKIQRTQQEDSAVYLCASSVRQGVANGYTFGSGTRLTVV.